One TCR beta chain is described in this entry. The data originate from a study of control samples from healthy donors and cancer patients. The CDR3 is 14 amino acids. Unmatched junction bases numbered 7, after V lost 6 bases and J lost 4 bases. Germline CDR1 and CDR2: LNHDA and SQIVND (reference sequence). Assay used: immunoSEQ multiplex PCR; TCRdb lists only in-frame clones, some missing. The sample carries around 100,000 clones, roughly 87% recorded once. The sequencing sample was made of blood. The rearrangement uses TRBV19 and TRBJ1-1, with 8 bases lining up with TRBD1. The clonotype comes from a woman aged 50 to 65 in good health. The CDR3 nucleotides are TGTGCCAGTAGGACAGGGGATGGGTTCACTGAAGCTTTCTTT. Its protein is CASRTGDGFTEAFF. Full variable domain (remainder filled in from reference TRBV19 and TRBJ1-1): DGGITQSPKYLFRKEGQNVTLSCEQNLNHDAMYWYRQDPGQGLRLIYYSQIVNDFQKGDIAEGYSVSREKKESFPLTVTSAQKNPTAFYLCASRTGDGFTEAFFGQGTRLTVV.